The sequence of this T cell receptor beta chain was determined in a study of long-term antiretroviral therapy in people with HIV. As for the study in general: When the earliest samples were collected, ART was typically delayed until CD4 counts fell. General observations from the study: Collection of the blood, which took place between 2004 and 2017, possibly occurred under older ART regimens. Regardless of time point, clones expanded before ART dominated the repertoire.

V dropped 0 bases and J dropped 6 bases, with 8 bases sitting between them. Germline V CDR1 and CDR2: SEHNR, FQNEAQ (reference sequence). There are 13 residues in the CDR3. Concerning this clone itself: Its cognate antigen is unknown.

Sequencing used immunoSEQ v3.0 at survey level. The assay was immunoSEQ multiplex PCR, and TCRdb's table has in-frame clones only and misses some. The sample comprises 25,000 to 35,000 clones, around four fifths of which are singletons, and over 9% rests with the top ten. The receptor was isolated from a man aged 25 to 40 with HIV. The source material was unsorted PBMCs, sampled 2.7 to 2.9 years after starting antiretroviral therapy. The V and J genes are TRBV7-9 and TRBJ1-2; D is unresolved. CDR3 amino acids: CASSLALEDGYTF. As DNA, the CDR3 is TGTGCCAGCAGCTTAGCCCTCGAGGATGGCTACACCTTC.